This T cell receptor (beta chain) was observed in a study of Graves' ophthalmopathy and Graves' hyperthyroidism. Study-level findings and limits: In blood, most expanded thyroid clonotypes above 0.001 frequency were also detected. Prediction of ophthalmopathy progression reached 70.59% sensitivity and roughly 72% specificity.

RNA transcripts were the template, and TCR beta CDR3 regions were amplified from them. Second-round multiplex PCR came after first-round RT-PCR with HTBI primers. One entry per CDR3 protein results from TCRdb running MiXCR on the multiplex PCR reads. The data contain 57,000 or so distinct CDR3 sequences, about half of them seen just once; the ten biggest clones take up 4.7%. A note on this clonotype: Its antigen is not identified.

The authors diagnosed from clinical symptoms, serum thyroxine, TRAb, thyroid ultrasound and orbital computed tomography. Germline loops: CDR1 MNHEY, CDR2 SMNVEV (reference sequence). This CDR3 has 15 amino acids. J gave up 15 bases and V 4 bases, and 12 bases lay outside the gene matches. The sequence was obtained from an adult woman with Graves' ophthalmopathy. This chain uses TRBV27 with TRBJ2-4; 13 nucleotides match TRBD2. Source material: peripheral blood. Written as DNA, the CDR3 is TGTGCCAGCAGTTCAGATCGGACTAGCGGGAGTGGTGTGTACTTC. This encodes CASSSDRTSGSGVYF.